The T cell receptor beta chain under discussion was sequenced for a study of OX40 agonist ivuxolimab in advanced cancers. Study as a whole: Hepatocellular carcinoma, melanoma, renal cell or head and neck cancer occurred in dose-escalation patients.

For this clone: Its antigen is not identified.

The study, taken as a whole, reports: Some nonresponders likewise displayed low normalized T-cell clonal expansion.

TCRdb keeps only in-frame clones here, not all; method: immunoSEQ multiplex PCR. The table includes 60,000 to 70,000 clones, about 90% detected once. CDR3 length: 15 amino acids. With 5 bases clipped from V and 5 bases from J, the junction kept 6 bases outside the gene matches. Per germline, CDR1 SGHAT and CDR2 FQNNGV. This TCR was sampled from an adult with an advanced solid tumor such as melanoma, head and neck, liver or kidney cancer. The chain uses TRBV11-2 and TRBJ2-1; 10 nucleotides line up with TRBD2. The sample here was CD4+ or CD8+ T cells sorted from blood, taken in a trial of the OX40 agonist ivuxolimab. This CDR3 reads CASSPERGGHNEQFF. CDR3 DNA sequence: TGTGCCAGCAGCCCCGAGCGGGGGGGACACAATGAGCAGTTCTTC.